This T cell receptor beta chain derives from a study of T cell changes during pregnancy in multiple sclerosis. Here immunoSEQ multiplex PCR was the method, and the copy in TCRdb shows in-frame clones only, minus some. The sample records tens of thousands of clones, around nine tenths being singletons. The source was CD4+ T cells from peripheral blood mononuclear cells, collected in the second trimester of pregnancy. The source is a female donor with multiple sclerosis, enrolled in a pregnancy study.

In DNA form, the CDR3 reads TGTGCCAGCAGCTTGATGGAGACAGGGAGCACTGAAGCTTTCTTT. Translating it yields CASSLMETGSTEAFF. The chain has TRBV7-3 and TRBJ1-1; 7 bases are a match to TRBD1. V lost 3 bases and J lost 4; bases outside the gene matches: 8. Germline V gives CDR1 SGHTA, CDR2 FQGTGA. The length of the CDR3 is 15 residues.